The sequence of this TCR beta chain was determined in a study of blood T cell repertoires in COVID-19. The protocol was immunoSEQ multiplex PCR, while the TCRdb copy is restricted to in-frame clones and leaves out a portion. The sample holds over 100,000 clones, around nine tenths seen once. The V and J ends lost 0 bases and 4 bases, in that order; junction bases with no gene match: 6. Germline assignment: CDR1 SGHTS and CDR2 YDEGEE. The CDR3 loop spans 15 amino acids. This chain links TRBV5-8 with TRBJ1-2; 7 bases are shared with TRBD1. Sequenced input: peripheral blood. The clonotype originates from a man aged 40-49 years with acute or convalescent COVID-19. CDR3: CASSLADRVFYGYTF. Written as DNA, the CDR3 is TGTGCCAGCAGCTTGGCTGACAGGGTATTCTATGGCTACACCTTC.